This T cell receptor beta chain was sequenced in a study of CD8+ T cells in alopecia areata. Study context: Patients in the treated group were given tofacitinib by mouth, 5 to 10 mg twice a day. Treatment ran 6 to 18 months, with 6 months of follow-up afterward.

V was clipped by 0 bases and J by 6 bases, with 16 bases between them. Germline V CDR1 and CDR2: LGHNA, YSLEER. CDR3 length: 16 residues. In alopecia areata patients, both lesional scalp punch biopsies and peripheral blood were collected. Separation by sorting yielded CD4+ and CD8+ T cells from PBMCs. Isolated RNA was reverse transcribed into cDNA used as the sequencing template. Method: immunoSEQ multiplex PCR; TCRdb's copy keeps in-frame clones and lacks some. The sample lists some 150,000 clones; 40% to 60% were seen once. This rearrangement joins TRBV4-3 to TRBJ2-3; D uncertain. The sample in question was CD8+ T cells sorted from blood, obtained at week 0. The TCR was taken from a human donor with alopecia areata. CDR3 region: CASSQDRVVSSDTQYF. The CDR3 DNA is TGCGCCAGCAGCCAAGATCGCGTCGTGTCATCCGATACGCAGTATTTT.